The present TCR beta chain was sequenced within a study of blood T cell repertoires in COVID-19. Turning to the study itself: The samples span acute and convalescent COVID-19 from the United States, Italy and Spain.

Germline CDR1 and CDR2: SGHDT and YYEEEE. This CDR3 comprises 17 residues. Trimming cost V 0 bases and J 8 bases, with 22 bases left between them. Original processing methods: Estimation of nucleated cell counts was performed using reference gene primer amplification. Libraries were prepared by immunoSEQ multiplex PCR; TCRdb keeps only in-frame clonotypes and omits some of them. V, J and clone size are taken as reported in that table, and D and trimming were inferred from the DNA itself. This sample has 200,000 to 300,000 clones, with about 90% found just once. The clonotype originates from a woman between 40 and 55 years old with acute or convalescent COVID-19. Source material: peripheral blood. The chain links TRBV5-6 to TRBJ2-3, with D maybe TRBD1 (5 bases). CDR3 loop: CASSLARTGHLMGTQYF. DNA for the CDR3: TGTGCCAGCAGCTTGGCCCGAACAGGCCATCTGATGGGTACGCAGTATTTT. The full variable domain, its missing parts supplied by reference TRBV5-6 and TRBJ2-3, is DAGVTQSPTHLIKTRGQQVTLRCSPKSGHDTVSWYQQALGQGPQFIFQYYEEEERQRGNFPDRFSGHQFPNYSSELNVNALLLGDSALYLCASSLARTGHLMGTQYFGPGTRLTVL.